Below are 16 T cell receptor beta chains sequenced from a single sample in a study of blood T cells in healthy people across ages. Primed by a sample-barcoded 5' primer and a J-beta primer mix, a second PCR proceeded for roughly 7 to 12 cycles. TCRdb re-called the 5' RACE reads through MiXCR, storing one row per CDR3 protein. This sample has about 1.5 million distinct CDR3 sequences, with roughly 43% found just once. Source material: blood. The source of these receptors is a woman aged 18-29 years in good health.

The rearrangement uses TRBV27 and TRBJ1-5, with D maybe TRBD1 (6 bases). Germline assignment: CDR1 MNHEY and CDR2 SMNVEV (reference sequence). This CDR3 contains 14 residues. With 8 bases removed from V and 2 bases from J, the gap between germline ends came to 13 bases. CDR3: CASSFHRGNQPQHF. The CDR3, as DNA: TGTGCCAGCTCTTTTCACAGGGGCAATCAGCCCCAGCATTTT.

As regards this clonotype: One end of the junction fails to match germline, which may point to a read error. The rearrangement uses TRBV20-1 and TRBJ1-5; D is uncertain. The germline CDR1 and CDR2 sequences are DFQATT and SNEGSKA (reference sequence). This CDR3 region has 11 residues. The CDR3 region has the DNA TGCGGTGCTAGTAGAGATCAGCCCCAGCATTTT. Its translation: CGASRDQPQHF.

This sequence joins TRBV20-1 and TRBJ2-7, with TRBD2 matching over 9 bases. The CDR3 length is 16 residues. Losses at the gene ends were 3 bases for V and 7 bases for J; bases not matched to a gene: 16. Germline-derived CDR1 and CDR2 are DFQATT and SNEGSKA (reference sequence). The CDR3 DNA sequence: TGCAGTGCTAGTGGGGCTAGCGGGGACTCCCTAAATGAGCAGTACTTC. As protein: CSASGASGDSLNEQYF.

The rearrangement joins TRBV3-1 to TRBJ2-4; D may correspond to TRBD1 or TRBD2 (5 bases each). Trimming stripped 1 base from V and 1 base from J, with 14 bases between. Germline lookup yields CDR1 LGHDT and CDR2 YNNKEL (reference sequence). The CDR3 totals 17 residues. CDR3 region: CASSQVGRGVAKNIQYF. The DNA of the CDR3 is TGTGCCAGCAGCCAAGTAGGTCGAGGGGTGGCCAAAAACATTCAGTACTTC.

The chain carries TRBV20-1 and TRBJ2-7; 7 bases align to TRBD1. V lost 1 base, J lost 4 bases, and 7 bases stayed unmatched. The CDR3 covers 14 residues. CDR1 is DFQATT and CDR2 is SNEGSKA in the germline V gene (reference sequence). For the CDR3, the DNA is TGCAGTGCTAGAGTACCCGGGACAGATTACGAGCAGTACTTC. Encoded protein: CSARVPGTDYEQYF.

V usage is TRBV7-9 and J usage is TRBJ2-6; tentatively, D is TRBD1 (5 bases). The CDR3 has 13 amino acids. Deletions cut 10 bases from V and 4 bases from J, with 11 bases between. Germline values: CDR1 SEHNR, CDR2 FQNEAQ (reference sequence). The CDR3 region has the DNA TGTGCCATAACAGGCTCCGGGGCCAACGTCCTGACTTTC. Its protein product is CAITGSGANVLTF.

V and J are TRBV7-2 and TRBJ1-1; no firm D call. This CDR3 comprises 14 residues. Trimming removed 10 bases from V and 0 bases from J, with 15 bases in between. CDR1 is SGHTA and CDR2 is FQGNSA in the germline V gene. In DNA form, the CDR3 reads TGTGCCACGACCCCGGACGGATTGAACACTGAAGCTTTCTTT. It translates to CATTPDGLNTEAFF.

This clonotype was detected only a few times. The chain carries TRBV28 and TRBJ2-1, with TRBD1 matching over 7 bases. Germline V gives CDR1 MDHEN, CDR2 SYDVKM. The CDR3 spans 15 residues. Losses at the gene ends were 3 bases for V and 3 bases for J; bases not matched to a gene: 5. For the CDR3, the DNA is TGTGCCAGCAGTTTCCCCTCAGGGGGCTACAATGAGCAGTTCTTC. Translation: CASSFPSGGYNEQFF.

This clonotype was counted only a few times. The V gene is TRBV10-3, the J gene TRBJ1-5, with 7 bases lining up with TRBD1. This CDR3 contains 14 residues. Germline V CDR1 and CDR2: ENHRY, SYGVKD. V trimming: 8 bases; J trimming: 6 bases; junction bases outside the gene matches: 10. CDR3 coding DNA: TGTGCCATCTCCGACAGGGAAAACGGTCAGCCCCAGCATTTT. It codes for CAISDRENGQPQHF.

V gene TRBV6-2 or TRBV6-3 combines with J gene TRBJ1-1; D remains unclear. V dropped 2 bases and J dropped 1 base, with 26 bases sitting between them. Germline assignment: CDR1 MNHEY and CDR2 SVGEGT. The CDR3 length is 20 residues. The CDR3 region is CASSYRFNDVLGTANTEAFF. In DNA form, the CDR3 reads TGTGCCAGCAGTTACCGATTTAATGACGTTTTAGGCACGGCGAACACTGAAGCTTTCTTT.

The CDR3 reads CARGGTGGSYNEQFF. The CDR3, as DNA: TGTGCCAGGGGGGGGACAGGGGGCTCCTACAATGAGCAGTTCTTC. The chain joins TRBV2 to TRBJ2-1; 11 nucleotides line up with TRBD1. V was clipped by 9 bases and J by 0 bases; unmatched bases: 4. The CDR3 length is 15 residues. Germline V gene data show CDR1 as SNHLY and CDR2 as FYNNEI.

The rearrangement links TRBV27 to TRBJ2-1; tentatively, D is TRBD2 (6 bases). The CDR3 extends over 12 amino acids. Looked up from germline, CDR1 is MNHEY and CDR2 is SMNVEV (reference sequence). Trimming took 5 bases from V and 9 from J, leaving 11 bases between them. CDR3 sequence (DNA): TGTGCCAGCAGTGGTACTAGCACTGAGCAGTTCTTC. Its translation: CASSGTSTEQFF.

V and J are TRBV29-1 and TRBJ1-4; D is possibly TRBD1 (5 bases). CDR1 is SQVTM and CDR2 is ANQGSEA in the germline V gene. Trimming took off 4 bases at V and 3 bases at J, with 9 bases between the two ends. The CDR3 runs to 13 residues. In DNA form, the CDR3 reads TGCAGCGTTGGAGGGGACTCTAATGAAAAACTGTTTTTT. This codes for CSVGGDSNEKLFF.

The rearrangement joins TRBV6-6 to TRBJ2-7; TRBD2 matches at 11 bases. Judging by the DNA end, TRBJ2-5 fits better; the J call may be wrong. Germline CDR1 is MNHNY and CDR2 is SVGAGI (reference sequence). The CDR3 length is 15 residues. CDR3 loop: CASQPLAGGEKTQYF. The CDR3 coding sequence is TGTGCCAGCCAACCTCTAGCGGGGGGCGAGAAGACCCAGTACTTC.

The J gene is TRBJ1-5, the V gene TRBV4-1, with a possible D match to TRBD1 (6 bases). Germline V CDR1 and CDR2: MGHRA, YSYEKL. The ends were cut back, 8 bases at V and 1 base at J, with 15 bases in the middle. This CDR3 is built from 15 residues. CDR3 loop: CASALQGLSNQPQHF. In nucleotides, the CDR3 is TGCGCCAGCGCTTTGCAGGGGTTGAGCAATCAGCCCCAGCATTTT.

This chain links TRBV7-2 with TRBJ2-7; TRBD1 agrees at 8 bases. Germline V lookup: CDR1 SGHTA, CDR2 FQGNSA. V was clipped by 0 bases and J by 7 bases; unmatched bases: 5. This CDR3 has 14 amino acids. Here the CDR3 reads CASSLATGAHEQYF. CDR3 in DNA: TGTGCCAGCAGCTTAGCGACAGGGGCCCATGAGCAGTACTTC.